The clone carrying this T cell receptor beta chain was seen at least ten times. Its target is not known. This specimen comes from a study of T cells after yellow fever vaccination. Notes on the study in general: Weaker overall, the secondary response nonetheless peaked faster (day 5 versus 15).

UMIs and a universal primer site were added when TCR cDNA was made by 5'RACE template switching. One entry per CDR3 protein results from TCRdb running MiXCR on the 5' RACE reads. The data contain hundreds of thousands of distinct CDR3 sequences, around 4% of them singletons. Between the trimmed V and J ends, which lost 1 base and 4 bases, there was a span of 7 bases. This CDR3 comprises 13 residues. This rearrangement joins TRBV12-3 or TRBV12-4 to TRBJ1-2; the D is unclear. This clonotype was obtained from a young man who received the YFV17D yellow fever vaccine. The input for sequencing was PBMCs, taken on the day of the yellow fever booster vaccination. In DNA, the CDR3 is TGTGCCAGCAGTTTAGGAGCAGGCTATGGCTACACCTTC. This gives the protein CASSLGAGYGYTF.